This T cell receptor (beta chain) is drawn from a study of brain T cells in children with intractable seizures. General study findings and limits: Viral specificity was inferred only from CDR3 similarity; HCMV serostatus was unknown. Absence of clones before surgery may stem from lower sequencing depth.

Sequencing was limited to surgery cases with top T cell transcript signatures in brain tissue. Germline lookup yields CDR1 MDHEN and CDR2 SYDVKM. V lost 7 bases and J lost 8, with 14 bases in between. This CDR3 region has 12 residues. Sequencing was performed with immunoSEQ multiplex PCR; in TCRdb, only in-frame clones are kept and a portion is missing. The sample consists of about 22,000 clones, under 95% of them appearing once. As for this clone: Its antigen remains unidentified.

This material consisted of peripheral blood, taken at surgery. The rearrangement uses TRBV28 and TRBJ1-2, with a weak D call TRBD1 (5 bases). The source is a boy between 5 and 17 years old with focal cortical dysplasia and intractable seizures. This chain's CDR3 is CASTPDRGGYTF. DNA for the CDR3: TGTGCCAGCACCCCGGATCGGGGCGGCTACACCTTC.